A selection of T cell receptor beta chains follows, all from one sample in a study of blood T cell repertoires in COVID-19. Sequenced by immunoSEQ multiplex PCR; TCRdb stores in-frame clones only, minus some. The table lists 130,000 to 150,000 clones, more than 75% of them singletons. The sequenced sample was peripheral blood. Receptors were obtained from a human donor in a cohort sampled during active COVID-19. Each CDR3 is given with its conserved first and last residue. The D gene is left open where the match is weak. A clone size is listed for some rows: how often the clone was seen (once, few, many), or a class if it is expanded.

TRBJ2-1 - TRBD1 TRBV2 TGTGCCAGCAGGCCCGGGACAGGGGGTCCTGGTGAGCAGTTCTTC CASRPGTGGPGEQFF
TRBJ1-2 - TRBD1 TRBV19 TGTGCCAGTAGTATAGCTGCAGACAGGGCTGATGGCTACACCTTC CASSIAADRADGYTF
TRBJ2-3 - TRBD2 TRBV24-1 TGTGCCACCAGTGATCGGACTAGTGATACGCAGTATTTT CATSDRTSDTQYF
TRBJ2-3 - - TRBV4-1 TGCGCCAGCAGCCAAGATTCAGGAGATACGCAGTATTTT CASSQDSGDTQYF
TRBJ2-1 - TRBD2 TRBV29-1 TGCAGCGTCTCCGGGACTAGCGACTACAATGAGCAGTTCTTC CSVSGTSDYNEQFF
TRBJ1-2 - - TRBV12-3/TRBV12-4 TGTGCCAGCAGTTTACTGGGGGGGTATGGCTACACCTTC CASSLLGGYGYTF
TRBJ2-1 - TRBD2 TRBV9 TGTGCCAGCAGCGTAGAATCTAGCGGGAGAGAAGTCAATGAGCAGTTCTTC CASSVESSGREVNEQFF
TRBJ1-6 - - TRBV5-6 TGTGCCAGCAGCCCATATAATTCACCCCTCCACTTT CASSPYNSPLHF
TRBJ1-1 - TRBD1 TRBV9 TGTGCCAGCAGCGTAGCAGGGGGTAATACTGAAGCTTTCTTT CASSVAGGNTEAFF
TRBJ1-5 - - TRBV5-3 TGTTCCCTCCCCCCGGGGAAGATTGGGGGGGCAGGGGATCAGCCCCAGCATTTT CSLPPGKIGGAGDQPQHF
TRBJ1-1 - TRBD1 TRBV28 TGTGCCAGCAGACCGGGACAGATTAACACTGAAGCTTTCTTT CASRPGQINTEAFF
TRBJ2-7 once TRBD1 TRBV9 TGTGCCAGCAGCGTAGATCAGGGGGTAATCGACGAGCAGTACTTC CASSVDQGVIDEQYF
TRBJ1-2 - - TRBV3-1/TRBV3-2 TGTGCCAGCAGCCAAGTCGGAGGGGCGGCGAGGTATGGCTACACCTTC CASSQVGGAARYGYTF
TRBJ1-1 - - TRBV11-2 - CASTIGIDTLKLSF
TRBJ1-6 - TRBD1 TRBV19 TGTGCCAGTAGTATTTGGGACAGCAATTCACCCCTCCACTTT CASSIWDSNSPLHF
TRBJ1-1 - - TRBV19 TGTGCCAGTAGTATTCGGGGGGATGACACTGAAGCTTTCTTT CASSIRGDDTEAFF
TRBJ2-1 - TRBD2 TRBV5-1 TGCGCCAGCAGTCTGGCTAGCGGGATATACAATGAGCAGTTCTTC CASSLASGIYNEQFF
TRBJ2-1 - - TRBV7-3 TGTGCCAGCAGCCCAGACGGGGGGCCTTACAATGAGCAGTTCTTC CASSPDGGPYNEQFF
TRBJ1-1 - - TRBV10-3 TGTGCCATCAGTGAGTCTGGACTGGCTGAAGCTTTCTTT CAISESGLAEAFF
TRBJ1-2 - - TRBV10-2 TGCGCCAGCTCCCGAGGGGGGGGTACCTCAGCTAACTATGGCTACACCTTC CASSRGGGTSANYGYTF
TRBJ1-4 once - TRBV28 TGTGCCAGCAGTACCTCCGGAGTACGGCTGTTTTTT CASSTSGVRLFF
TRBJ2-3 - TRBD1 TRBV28 TGTGCCAGCAGCAATTACGGCAGGGGGAGCGCAGATACGCAGTATTTT CASSNYGRGSADTQYF
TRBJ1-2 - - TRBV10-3 TGTGCCATCAGTGAGACGGGCTATGGCTACACCTTC CAISETGYGYTF
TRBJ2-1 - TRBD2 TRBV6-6 TGTGCCAGCAGAATAGCGGGAGGGTCAGGGAATGAGCAGTTCTTC CASRIAGGSGNEQFF
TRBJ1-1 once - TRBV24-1 TGTGCCACCAGGGGGGGGCACGGGGGCACTGAAGCTTTCTTT CATRGGHGGTEAFF
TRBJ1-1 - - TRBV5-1 TGCGCCAGCAGCTCCCAGTCAGGTGCAAACACTGAAGCTTTCTTT CASSSQSGANTEAFF
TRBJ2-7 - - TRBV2 TGTGCCGAACTTAGGGGATACGAGCAGTACTTC CAELRGYEQYF
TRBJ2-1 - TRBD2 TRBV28 TGTGCCAGTACAGAGCGGGGGGCGGTTTACAATGAGCAGTTCTTC CASTERGAVYNEQFF
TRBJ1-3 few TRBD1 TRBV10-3 TGTGCCATCACCGGGACAGGGGACCCTGGAAACACCATATATTTT CAITGTGDPGNTIYF
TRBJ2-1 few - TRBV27 TGTGCCAGCAGTTCGGTGGATACCGGAGGGAACAATGAGCAGTTCTTC CASSSVDTGGNNEQFF
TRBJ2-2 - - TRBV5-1 TGCGCCAGCAGCTTGCGCCTGGCGGTGAACACCGGGGAGCTGTTTTTT CASSLRLAVNTGELFF